A single sample is the source of the 13 T cell receptor beta chains below, sequenced in a study of graft-versus-host responses after intestinal transplantation. The repertoire was sequenced with immunoSEQ multiplex PCR; TCRdb's copy has only in-frame clones and lacks some. This sample has 10,000 to 15,000 clones, with approximately 28% found just once. The culture paired approximately 200,000 irradiated violet-dye-labeled stimulators with approximately 200,000 CFSE-labeled responders. The sample here was alloreactive CD8+ T cells from a mixed lymphocyte reaction culture, taken before intestinal transplant. Subset meaning: CFSE-low proliferating T cells sorted from roughly 6-day pre-transplant mixed lymphocyte reaction (GvH or HvG direction). These receptors were obtained from a human patient who received an intestinal transplant.

This clone is labeled as medium-sized. V is TRBV7-9 and J is TRBJ2-3; D call uncertain. The CDR3 runs to 12 residues. Germline-derived CDR1 and CDR2 are SEHNR and FQNEAQ (reference sequence). V gave up 1 base and J gave up 4 bases, with 3 bases separating them. CDR3 sequence (DNA): TGTGCCAGCAGCTTAGAGGCAGATACGCAGTATTTT. It yields the protein CASSLEADTQYF.

In its sample, this clone was seen a few times. The V gene is TRBV9, the J gene TRBJ2-5, with 8 bases fitting TRBD1. The CDR3 spans 17 residues. The V and J ends lost 0 bases and 5 bases, in that order; junction bases with no gene match: 12. Germline-derived CDR1 and CDR2 are SGDLS and YYNGEE. The CDR3 sequence is CASSVEGGQGVRETQYF. In nucleotides, the CDR3 is TGTGCCAGCAGCGTAGAGGGTGGACAGGGCGTACGGGAGACCCAGTACTTC.

This clone was picked up a small number of times. This chain joins TRBV6-5 and TRBJ2-5; 9 bases match TRBD2. The end of the DNA fits TRBJ2-7 better, so the J call may be wrong. Germline V gives CDR1 MNHEY, CDR2 SVGAGI. CDR3 size: 15 residues. This CDR3 reads CASSYNAGGTYEQYF. As DNA, the CDR3 is TGTGCCAGCAGTTACAACGCGGGGGGGACCTACGAGCAGTACTTC.

By its share, this clone is medium-sized. The V call is TRBV10-1, the J call TRBJ1-1, with 7 bases lining up with TRBD1. The V gene end was trimmed by 10 bases and the J gene end by 1 base; junction bases not matched to a gene: 9. This CDR3 has 14 amino acids. Germline values: CDR1 WNHNN, CDR2 SYGVQD (reference sequence). CDR3 region: CATEAGTENTEAFF. The CDR3 nucleotides are TGCGCCACCGAAGCCGGGACAGAGAACACTGAAGCTTTCTTT.

The chain has TRBV9 and TRBJ1-1, with TRBD1 matching over 8 bases. CDR1 is SGDLS and CDR2 is YYNGEE in the germline V gene. V shed 3 bases, J shed 8 bases, and the junction held 6 bases outside the gene matches. The CDR3 has 13 residues. Written as DNA, the CDR3 is TGTGCCAGCAGCGAGCAGGGGGCTGGAGAAGCTTTCTTT. It is translated as CASSEQGAGEAFF.

The chain carries TRBV19 and TRBJ2-1; 12 nucleotides match TRBD2. Germline CDR1 LNHDA, CDR2 SQIVND (reference sequence). The CDR3 totals 17 residues. After removal of 3 bases from V and 7 bases from J, the junction contained 10 bases not matched to a gene. DNA for the CDR3: TGTGCCAGTAGTATTGCTAGCGGGGGGGCCGGGTTGAATGAGCAGTTCTTC. Its translation: CASSIASGGAGLNEQFF.

This clone was found a few times. The chain joins TRBV6-5 to TRBJ2-7; no clear D gene. Germline CDR1 is MNHEY and CDR2 is SVGAGI. V lost 3 bases to trimming and J lost 7 bases, with 13 bases between them. CDR3 size: 13 residues. CDR3 in amino acids: CASSYHLKGEQYF. For the CDR3, the DNA is TGTGCCAGCAGTTATCACCTGAAGGGAGAGCAGTACTTC.

This chain connects TRBV2 to TRBJ1-1; D is possibly TRBD1 (5 bases). This CDR3 comprises 14 residues. V lost 7 bases, J lost 1 base, and 13 bases lay in between. Germline CDR1 is SNHLY and CDR2 is FYNNEI. This CDR3 reads CASNRGKGNTEAFF. DNA of the CDR3: TGTGCCAGCAATAGGGGCAAAGGGAACACTGAAGCTTTCTTT.

The J gene is TRBJ2-1, the V gene TRBV5-4; D gene ambiguous. Trimming stripped 1 base from V and 0 bases from J, with 11 bases between. This CDR3 contains 16 residues. Germline V CDR1 and CDR2: SGHNT, YYREEE (reference sequence). This CDR3 is CASSLRASSSYNEQFF. The DNA of the CDR3 is TGTGCCAGCAGCTTGCGAGCGTCGAGCTCCTACAATGAGCAGTTCTTC. The complete variable domain, with remaining parts taken from reference TRBV5-4 and TRBJ2-1, reads ETGVTQSPTHLIKTRGQQVTLRCSSQSGHNTVSWYQQALGQGPQFIFQYYREEENGRGNFPPRFSGLQFPNYSSELNVNALELDDSALYLCASSLRASSSYNEQFFGPGTRLTVL.

The chain employs TRBV10-1 and TRBJ2-1; D unclear. CDR1 is WNHNN, CDR2 SYGVQD, per germline (reference sequence). There are 14 residues in the CDR3. Trimming pared 4 bases from V and 4 bases from J, leaving 11 bases between. This CDR3 is CASSAATAYNEQFF. The DNA for the CDR3 is TGCGCCAGCAGTGCAGCGACCGCTTACAATGAGCAGTTCTTC.

This clone has just a few counts. The chain has TRBV7-9 and TRBJ1-2; no firm D call. V lost 7 bases and J 5 bases, leaving 17 bases between the germline ends. There are 14 residues in the CDR3. Germline CDR1 SEHNR, CDR2 FQNEAQ (reference sequence). The CDR3 spells CASNIGPGGYGYTF. DNA for the CDR3: TGTGCCAGCAACATTGGTCCCGGCGGATATGGCTACACCTTC.

This chain joins TRBV4-1 and TRBJ2-5; tentative D call: TRBD2 (6 bases). V lost 4 bases to trimming and J lost 2 bases, with 11 bases between them. Per the germline V gene, CDR1 is MGHRA and CDR2 is YSYEKL. The CDR3 runs 14 residues. The CDR3 sequence: CASSPRLDQETQYF. As DNA, the CDR3 is TGCGCCAGCAGCCCCCGACTAGATCAAGAGACCCAGTACTTC.

CDR3 coding DNA: TGTGCCAGCAGCCCCCATGGGGGCGGGGAGACCCAGTACTTC. It translates to CASSPHGGGETQYF. J is TRBJ2-5 and V is TRBV9; perhaps TRBD1 as D (6 bases). The length of the CDR3 is 14 residues. Trimming took 4 bases from V and 5 from J, leaving 15 bases between them. The germline CDR1 and CDR2 sequences are SGDLS and YYNGEE. The full variable domain, its missing parts supplied by reference TRBV9 and TRBJ2-5, is DSGVTQTPKHLITATGQRVTLRCSPRSGDLSVYWYQQSLDQGLQFLIQYYNGEERAKGNILERFSAQQFPDLHSELNLSSLELGDSALYFCASSPHGGGETQYFGPGTRLLVL.